Listed below are T cell receptor beta chains from one sample, sequenced in a study of blood T cell repertoires in COVID-19. Measured with immunoSEQ multiplex PCR; TCRdb has only the in-frame clones, and not every one. The repertoire holds some 200,000 clones, with approximately 84% as singletons. The sample consisted of peripheral blood. Receptors originate from a woman aged 45-59 years with active or convalescent COVID-19. CDR3s include the opening cysteine and the closing phenylalanine or tryptophan. Each record gives: J gene, V gene, clone size, D gene, CDR3 DNA, CDR3 protein. The D gene is left open where the match is weak. Clone size appears in some rows only: once, few, many, or a class for an expanded clone.

j_call: TRBJ1-5
v_call: TRBV5-1
clone_size: .
d_call: .
cdr3_nt: TGCGCCAGCAGACCGGACAGAGATCAGCCCCAGCATTTT
cdr3_aa: CASRPDRDQPQHF

j_call: TRBJ1-5
v_call: TRBV7-3
clone_size: .
d_call: TRBD1
cdr3_nt: TGTGCCAGCAGCTTAGGATGGGGGACAGGCAATCAGCCCCAGCATTTT
cdr3_aa: CASSLGWGTGNQPQHF

j_call: TRBJ1-5
v_call: TRBV5-8
clone_size: few
d_call: TRBD1
cdr3_nt: TGTGCCAGCAGCCCAGGACAGGGGGCTGTAAGCAATCAGCCCCAGCATTTT
cdr3_aa: CASSPGQGAVSNQPQHF

j_call: TRBJ1-2
v_call: TRBV24-1
clone_size: .
d_call: .
cdr3_nt: TGTGCCACCAGTGATCCCCGGGACACGGAGTATGGCTACACCTTC
cdr3_aa: CATSDPRDTEYGYTF

j_call: TRBJ1-1
v_call: TRBV11-2
clone_size: .
d_call: .
cdr3_nt: TGTGCCAGCAGCTTCGCGGCCGGGGGTGCTTTCTTT
cdr3_aa: CASSFAAGGAFF

j_call: TRBJ2-3
v_call: TRBV5-1
clone_size: .
d_call: TRBD2
cdr3_nt: TGCGCCAGCTTTAGCGGGAGGGTGACAGATACGCAGTATTTT
cdr3_aa: CASFSGRVTDTQYF

j_call: TRBJ1-5
v_call: TRBV2
clone_size: .
d_call: TRBD1
cdr3_nt: TGTGCCAGCAGGACAGGGGGTATTCAGCCCCAGCATTTT
cdr3_aa: CASRTGGIQPQHF

j_call: TRBJ1-1
v_call: TRBV5-5
clone_size: .
d_call: .
cdr3_nt: TGTGCCAGCAGCTCGTCGGCCGGGAAGAACACTGAAGCTTTCTTT
cdr3_aa: CASSSSAGKNTEAFF

j_call: TRBJ1-2
v_call: TRBV28
clone_size: once
d_call: TRBD1
cdr3_nt: TGTGCCAGCAGTTTGGGGGACAGTACGATCTATGGCTACACCTTC
cdr3_aa: CASSLGDSTIYGYTF

j_call: TRBJ2-1
v_call: TRBV24-1
clone_size: .
d_call: TRBD1
cdr3_nt: TGTGCCACCAGTGACCTCGGGACAGGGGAGGTAAATGAGCAGTTCTTC
cdr3_aa: CATSDLGTGEVNEQFF

j_call: TRBJ1-5
v_call: TRBV19
clone_size: once
d_call: .
cdr3_nt: TGTGCCAGTAGTACGCAGGGTAGAGGCAATCAGCCCCAGCATTTT
cdr3_aa: CASSTQGRGNQPQHF

j_call: TRBJ2-1
v_call: TRBV6-6
clone_size: .
d_call: TRBD2
cdr3_nt: TGTGCCAGCAGTCCACCCCGCGCTAGCGGGGGGGCAAGTGAGCAGTTCTTC
cdr3_aa: CASSPPRASGGASEQFF

j_call: TRBJ1-3
v_call: TRBV5-5
clone_size: once
d_call: .
cdr3_nt: TGTGCCAGCAGCTCCGGGACATTTGGAAACACCATATATTTT
cdr3_aa: CASSSGTFGNTIYF

j_call: TRBJ1-3
v_call: TRBV5-5
clone_size: .
d_call: TRBD1
cdr3_nt: TGTGCCAGCAGCCCCTTCGGACAGGGCGGCAGCTCTGGAAACACCATATATTTT
cdr3_aa: CASSPFGQGGSSGNTIYF

j_call: TRBJ2-7
v_call: TRBV12-3/TRBV12-4
clone_size: .
d_call: .
cdr3_nt: TGTGCCAGCAGGATCACAGGCGAGCAGTACTTC
cdr3_aa: CASRITGEQYF

j_call: TRBJ2-1
v_call: TRBV20-1
clone_size: .
d_call: .
cdr3_nt: TGCAGTGCATATGCCGGGGGTGAGCAGTTCTTC
cdr3_aa: CSAYAGGEQFF

j_call: TRBJ1-3
v_call: TRBV19
clone_size: .
d_call: .
cdr3_nt: TGTGCCAGTAGTTCCACTTCTGGAAACACCATATATTTT
cdr3_aa: CASSSTSGNTIYF

j_call: TRBJ1-4
v_call: TRBV5-5
clone_size: .
d_call: TRBD1
cdr3_nt: TGTGCCAGCAGCTCTCAGGCCGGGGGGACAGGGAGTGAAAAACTGTTTTTT
cdr3_aa: CASSSQAGGTGSEKLFF

j_call: TRBJ2-2
v_call: TRBV6-2/TRBV6-3
clone_size: .
d_call: .
cdr3_nt: TGTGCCAGCAGTTACTCGAGACAGACGTACACCGGGGAGCTGTTTTTT
cdr3_aa: CASSYSRQTYTGELFF

j_call: TRBJ1-1
v_call: TRBV5-1
clone_size: .
d_call: TRBD1
cdr3_nt: TGCGCCAGCAGCCAGACAGGGGACACTGAAGCTTTCTTT
cdr3_aa: CASSQTGDTEAFF

j_call: TRBJ2-2
v_call: TRBV6-5
clone_size: once
d_call: .
cdr3_nt: TGTGCCAGCAGCCCAGTGGGGGGGGCGACCGGGGAGCTGTTTTTT
cdr3_aa: CASSPVGGATGELFF

j_call: TRBJ2-7
v_call: TRBV15
clone_size: .
d_call: .
cdr3_nt: TGTGCCACCAGTACAGGCGACTCCTACGAGCAGTACTTC
cdr3_aa: CATSTGDSYEQYF

j_call: TRBJ1-2
v_call: TRBV10-1
clone_size: .
d_call: .
cdr3_nt: TGCGCCAGCAGTGCCGGGTCCTATGGCTACACCTTC
cdr3_aa: CASSAGSYGYTF

j_call: TRBJ2-1
v_call: TRBV5-1
clone_size: few
d_call: .
cdr3_nt: TGCGCCAGCAGCATTCAGGTGAATGAGCAGTTCTTC
cdr3_aa: CASSIQVNEQFF

j_call: TRBJ1-5
v_call: TRBV21-1
clone_size: once
d_call: .
cdr3_nt: TGTGCCAGCAGCGCGGGTCTCGGGAATCAGCCCCAGCATTTT
cdr3_aa: CASSAGLGNQPQHF

j_call: TRBJ1-1
v_call: TRBV18
clone_size: .
d_call: .
cdr3_nt: TGTGCCAGCTCCCTCTCGGCAGGGGACACTGAAGCTTTCTTT
cdr3_aa: CASSLSAGDTEAFF

j_call: TRBJ1-4
v_call: TRBV5-1
clone_size: .
d_call: .
cdr3_nt: TGCGCCAGCAGCTTCGGGAGCCCTAATGAAAAACTGTTTTTT
cdr3_aa: CASSFGSPNEKLFF

j_call: TRBJ2-2
v_call: TRBV5-1
clone_size: .
d_call: TRBD2
cdr3_nt: TGCGCCAGCAGCCGGGGACTAGCGGGAGGAGGTACCGGGGAGCTGTTTTTT
cdr3_aa: CASSRGLAGGGTGELFF

j_call: TRBJ2-4
v_call: TRBV5-6
clone_size: .
d_call: TRBD1
cdr3_nt: TGTGCCAGCAGCCGGACAGGAGCCAAAAACATTCAGTACTTC
cdr3_aa: CASSRTGAKNIQYF